The T cell receptor (beta chain) under discussion was sequenced for a study of T cell responses to AZD1222 COVID-19 vaccine (dated by TCRdb to the early 2020s). With respect to the entire study: A total of about 250 trial participants underwent TCR sequencing, of whom roughly 210 had received two doses of AZD1222 and around 26 had received two doses of the MenACWY control vaccine. Trial participants were enrolled into age subgroups of 18-55, 56-69 and 70-plus years, which contained approximately 150, 28 and 58 TCR-sequenced participants, respectively. What the study reported, not specific to this receptor: Because no day 14 peak-response samples were available, the repertoires could be characterized only after the peak T cell response. The vaccine-associated CD4 TCRs covered the entire spike protein, and the dominant responses fell in regions 160-218 and 743-854. A significant rise in spike-specific TCR breadth and depth was observed after two AZD1222 doses relative to day 0 and relative to MenACWY recipients. In the small 56-69-year group, the increase in depth fell short of significance, most likely because of low power. Reportedly, almost half of the unique spike-specific TCRs recognized epitopes lying outside the regions that are mutated in the B.1.351 and B.1.1.7 variants. Participants were mostly white British, with more females than males. The authors suggested clonal diversity may have been underestimated. Conclusions about previously exposed vaccinees are limited because only six or seven AZD1222 recipients were SARS-CoV-2 seropositive at baseline.

The label giving this sample's time point can be read as: about 28 days (+/-7) after the second vaccine dose. AZD1222 recipients given second doses at about 4 weeks or at about 12 weeks were pooled, since spike-specific TCR depth and breadth were not found to differ between the two schedules. The vaccinee samples were drawn from two UK trials, COV001 and COV002, one of which was a single-blind randomized controlled phase 2/3 trial testing AZD1222 (ChAdOx1 nCoV-19) in healthy adults. Trial participant PBMC samples were collected at day 0 and day 28 after the second dose for TCRbeta chain sequencing. Relative to germline, V is 6 bases shorter and J is 6 bases shorter, with 14 bases between their ends. In the germline V gene (reference sequence), CDR1 corresponds to MNHEY and CDR2 to SMNVEV. The cysteine opens and the phenylalanine closes a CDR3 of 13 amino acids. The sequence is cut down to CDR3 DNA, 39 bases in frame from base 1.

The CDR3 regions of human TCRbeta chains were analyzed by immunosequencing. Under the source paper's analysis protocol: TCRs in the repertoires were matched against a reference library of SARS-CoV-2-specific TCRs that had been generated with the MIRA antigen-specificity platform. Breadth was defined as the fraction of unique TCRs that were SARS-CoV-2-associated. Depth was defined as the fraction of total T cells that were SARS-CoV-2-associated. Using the MIRA data, every spike-specific TCR was mapped to the spike region that the TCR reacted to and assigned to either a CD4 or a CD8 class. Log10-transformed breadth and depth values were compared by one-way ANOVA with Sidak's multiple comparisons tests. Imported from immuneACCESS, the table was reduced by TCRdb to in-frame sequences with V and J called. These copies leave out some clones; in studies compared against another copy, an unresolved V gene accounts for under half, and the cause of the remainder is not known. That table supplies the V and J calls and clone size; D and trimming were determined from the DNA. The sample includes over 130,000 clones, with 92% observed a single time. The top ten constitute roughly 3.5% of the sample.

On this clone: The specificity of this receptor is unknown. Base qualities are not at hand, and no much larger clone is one base apart.

The sequences come from peripheral blood, collected 28 days after the second AZD1222 dose. The chain uses TRBV27 and TRBJ1-2; no D gene can be assigned with confidence. The receptor's source is an adult who received the AZD1222 COVID-19 vaccine. CDR3 loop: CASSPTGPNGYTF. The DNA sequence is TGTGCCAGCAGCCCGACGGGTCCCAATGGCTACACCTTC.